This T cell receptor (beta chain) came from a study of T cell responses to AZD1222 COVID-19 vaccine. From germline, CDR1 is MDHEN and CDR2 SYDVKM. V lost 5 bases and J 4 bases, leaving 15 bases between the germline ends. This CDR3 has 14 amino acids. The protocol was immunoSEQ multiplex PCR, while the TCRdb copy is restricted to in-frame clones and leaves out a portion. The sample holds roughly 200,000 clones, approximately 94% seen once. Of note for this clone: Its target is unknown.

Study findings and constraints: Reportedly, close to half of spike-specific TCRs are directed against unmutated variant regions.

The TCR originated in an adult who received the MenACWY meningococcal vaccine as a control. The sample in question was peripheral blood, obtained 28 days after the second dose of the MenACWY control vaccine. The gene calls are TRBV28 and TRBJ2-7; the D gene is possibly TRBD1 (6 bases). CDR3 in amino acids: CASSAPGAQYEQYF. As DNA, the CDR3 is TGTGCCAGCAGTGCCCCAGGGGCTCAGTACGAGCAGTACTTC.